Listed here is a single TCR beta chain. These data originate in a study of blood T cell repertoires in COVID-19. Overall study: Both acute and convalescent COVID-19 samples were obtained from the United States, Italy and Spain. In each case, the material was cDNA or gDNA derived from T cells, B-cell-depleted T cells, or PBMCs.

CDR1 SEHNR and CDR2 FQNEAQ come from the germline V gene (reference sequence). Trimming took off 7 bases at V and 1 base at J, with 7 bases between the two ends. The CDR3 covers 12 residues. The study recruited people aged about 18 to 90 years across some 23 US areas. A COVID-19 case had been met by exposed participants during the 2 weeks before study entry. Assay: immunoSEQ multiplex PCR; the TCRdb copy retains only in-frame clones and omits some. The top ten clones hold 5% of a sample with around 250,000 clones, roughly 80% of them seen once. The sample comprised PBMCs or T cells enriched from blood (not recorded which). The clonotype was recovered from a man aged 40-50 years who had been exposed to COVID-19. The chain recombines TRBV7-9 with TRBJ1-1; D is unresolved. The CDR3 protein is CASTEGNTEAFF. The CDR3 region has the DNA TGTGCCAGCACTGAGGGGAACACTGAAGCTTTCTTT.